The 21 T cell receptor beta chains below come from one sample, sequenced in a study of OX40 agonist ivuxolimab in advanced cancers. The library was generated by the immunoSEQ multiplex PCR assay. In TCRdb, the immuneACCESS table is reduced to in-frame sequences with V and J assigned. These tables do not hold every clone; where another copy was compared, an unresolved V gene accounts for under half, and the others remain unexplained. This sample has about 65,000 clones in its table, and around nine tenths of those were observed once. 0.8% to 1.2% of the sample is taken by the ten largest. The sequenced sample was CD4+ or CD8+ T cells sorted from blood, obtained in a trial of the OX40 agonist ivuxolimab. Receptors originate from an adult with an advanced solid tumor such as melanoma, head and neck, liver or kidney cancer.

The genes are TRBV9 and TRBJ2-1, with 9 bases identical to TRBD2. The CDR3 is 17 amino acids. The germline CDR1 and CDR2 sequences are SGDLS and YYNGEE. The V segment lost 0 bases and the J segment 8 bases; nucleotides outside the gene matches: 12. In DNA, the CDR3 is TGTGCCAGCAGCGTAGGAGGTGCGGGGGGGCCAAGTTATGAGCAGTTCTTC. This translates into CASSVGGAGGPSYEQFF.

The CDR3, as DNA: TGTGCCAGCAGCTCGACTAGCGGGGGGTACGAGCAGTACTTC. Translating it yields CASSSTSGGYEQYF. The chain links TRBV7-2 to TRBJ2-7; 13 bases are a match to TRBD2. Per the germline V gene, CDR1 is SGHTA and CDR2 is FQGNSA. There are 14 residues in the CDR3. V trimming: 4 bases; J trimming: 4 bases; junction bases outside the gene matches: 1.

V gene TRBV6-5 combines with J gene TRBJ1-4; D not certain. This CDR3 has 14 residues. Germline V lookup: CDR1 MNHEY, CDR2 SVGAGI. V lost 2 bases and J 8 bases, leaving 12 bases between the germline ends. DNA of the CDR3: TGTGCCAGCAGTTACGGAGGGTATGAGGAAAAACTGTTTTTT. Encoded protein: CASSYGGYEEKLFF.

This chain links TRBV10-3 with TRBJ1-1; D perhaps matches TRBD1 (5 bases). The CDR3 runs to 14 residues. Trimming took off 10 bases at V and 4 bases at J, with 19 bases between the two ends. CDR1 is ENHRY and CDR2 is SYGVKD in the germline V gene. The DNA for the CDR3 is TGTGCCACAACCGGTGGGGGGACGGGCACTGAAGCTTTCTTT. It yields the protein CATTGGGTGTEAFF.

The V and J genes are TRBV18 and TRBJ1-5, with unresolved D. There are 14 residues in the CDR3. The V end was cut by 2 bases, the J end by 4 bases, with 9 bases between. CDR1 and CDR2 (germline): KGHSH, LQKENI. The CDR3 DNA reads TGTGCCAGCTCACCAGCCTTGACTAATCAGCCCCAGCATTTT. This gives the protein CASSPALTNQPQHF.

Here the CDR3 DNA reads TGTGCCGGCCGTACAGCGGGGAGCACAGATACGCAGTATTTT. The encoded protein is CAGRTAGSTDTQYF. This chain links TRBV30 with TRBJ2-3; the match to TRBD2 covers 7 bases. Trimming cost V 8 bases and J 0 bases; bases outside gene matches: 8. The CDR3 spans 14 residues. Germline V lookup: CDR1 GTSNPN, CDR2 SVGIG (reference sequence).

DNA of the CDR3: TGCGCCAGCAGCCAAGGGACAGGTACTTCGGTACAGACCCAGTACTTC. It encodes CASSQGTGTSVQTQYF. V is TRBV4-1 and J is TRBJ2-5; 7 bases agree with TRBD1. The germline CDR1 and CDR2 sequences are MGHRA and YSYEKL. After removal of 1 base from V and 6 bases from J, the junction contained 11 bases not matched to a gene. This CDR3 is built from 16 residues.

The chain is built from TRBV19 and TRBJ1-2; TRBD1 might be the D (5 bases). Germline CDR1 LNHDA, CDR2 SQIVND (reference sequence). Trimming pared 3 bases from V and 3 bases from J, leaving 17 bases between. This CDR3 has 16 residues. CDR3 DNA: TGTGCCAGTAGTATTTGGGACCGATCAAAGTACTATGGCTACACCTTC. Translating it yields CASSIWDRSKYYGYTF.

The gene calls are TRBV5-5 and TRBJ1-4; D remains ambiguous. Trimming removed 0 bases from V and 11 bases from J, with 14 bases in between. Per germline, CDR1 SGHKS and CDR2 YYEKEE (reference sequence). The CDR3 is 14 residues long. The CDR3 coding sequence is TGTGCCAGCAGCTTGGCCAATAATAACCCCAAACTGTTTTTT. Translation: CASSLANNNPKLFF. The full variable domain, its missing parts supplied by reference TRBV5-5 and TRBJ1-4, is DAGVTQSPTHLIKTRGQQVTLRCSPISGHKSVSWYQQVLGQGPQFIFQYYEKEERGRGNFPDRFSARQFPNYSSELNVNALLLGDSALYLCASSLANNNPKLFFGSGTQLSVL.

J is TRBJ2-7 and V is TRBV11-3, with a tentative D call TRBD1 (6 bases). This CDR3 has 13 residues. Trimming left V 5 bases short and J 3 bases short, with 11 bases between. Germline-derived CDR1 and CDR2 are SGHNT and YENEEA. CDR3 loop: CASSVPRGYEQYF. As DNA, the CDR3 is TGTGCCAGCAGCGTCCCCAGGGGCTACGAGCAGTACTTC.

The chain recombines TRBV19 with TRBJ2-7; D gene uncertain. Germline V gene data show CDR1 as LNHDA and CDR2 as SQIVND (reference sequence). V lost 3 bases and J 2 bases, leaving 23 bases between the germline ends. The CDR3 is made up of 18 amino acids. Here the CDR3 DNA reads TGTGCCAGTAGTATTTCCCCCTCTCAGAGAGGAGCGACCTACGAGCAGTACTTC. It translates to CASSISPSQRGATYEQYF.

The chain combines TRBV4-1 with TRBJ1-6; D is possibly TRBD1 (5 bases). Germline V gene lookup returns CDR1 MGHRA and CDR2 YSYEKL. Trimming took 0 bases from V and 10 from J, leaving 13 bases between them. This CDR3 has 15 amino acids. CDR3 nucleotide sequence: TGCGCCAGCAGCCAAGATTGGGGGATCGGGTCACCCCTCCACTTT. Its protein product is CASSQDWGIGSPLHF.

The rearrangement links TRBV9 to TRBJ2-3; D perhaps matches TRBD2 (7 bases). With 0 bases removed from V and 3 bases from J, the gap between germline ends came to 11 bases. This CDR3 is built from 15 residues. The germline V gene has CDR1 SGDLS and CDR2 YYNGEE. The CDR3 nucleotides read TGTGCCAGCAGCGTAGCGGGGGGCTCGACAGATACGCAGTATTTT. It specifies CASSVAGGSTDTQYF. Looking up the rest from reference TRBV9 and TRBJ2-3 gives the full variable domain: DSGVTQTPKHLITATGQRVTLRCSPRSGDLSVYWYQQSLDQGLQFLIQYYNGEERAKGNILERFSAQQFPDLHSELNLSSLELGDSALYFCASSVAGGSTDTQYFGPGTRLTVL.

The rearrangement joins TRBV5-6 to TRBJ1-1; D unresolved. In germline, CDR1 is SGHDT, CDR2 YYEEEE. Between the trimmed V and J ends, which lost 0 bases and 1 base, there was a span of 4 bases. This CDR3 contains 13 residues. The CDR3 reads CASSLGKNTEAFF. CDR3 bases: TGTGCCAGCAGCTTGGGCAAGAACACTGAAGCTTTCTTT.

The chain links TRBV10-3 to TRBJ1-4; D may be TRBD1 (6 bases). Germline V gives CDR1 ENHRY, CDR2 SYGVKD. The CDR3 is 15 residues long. V dropped 6 bases and J dropped 7 bases, with 18 bases sitting between them. CDR3 loop: CAISPSGARGEKLFF. Written as DNA, the CDR3 is TGTGCCATCAGCCCTTCGGGGGCTCGAGGTGAAAAACTGTTTTTT.

V gene TRBV6-5 combines with J gene TRBJ2-7; the D gene is possibly TRBD2 (7 bases). The germline CDR1 and CDR2 sequences are MNHEY and SVGAGI. V gave up 7 bases and J gave up 3 bases, with 10 bases separating them. The CDR3 runs 12 residues. The CDR3 region has the DNA TGTGCCAGCAAGGGGGGGAACTACGAGCAGTACTTC. This encodes CASKGGNYEQYF.

The V gene is TRBV6-1, the J gene TRBJ1-1; no definite D call. The germline CDR1 and CDR2 sequences are MNHNS and SASEGT. The CDR3 loop spans 14 amino acids. V was cut by 4 bases and J by 0 bases, with 9 bases left in between. The DNA for the CDR3 is TGTGCCAGCAGTGTACAGATCTTGAACACTGAAGCTTTCTTT. It yields the protein CASSVQILNTEAFF.

The chain joins TRBV6-1 to TRBJ2-3; D may be TRBD2 (7 bases). The CDR3 is 16 amino acids. Trimming cost V 2 bases and J 5 bases, with 17 bases left between them. In germline, CDR1 is MNHNS, CDR2 SASEGT. The CDR3 DNA sequence: TGTGCCAGCAGTGAAAGGGGGGGATTATCGGGAGATACGCAGTATTTT. Amino acids: CASSERGGLSGDTQYF.

The rearrangement joins TRBV29-1 to TRBJ1-1; no firm D call. V was pared by 6 bases and J by 7 bases, with 12 bases between. The CDR3 loop spans 11 amino acids. Per the germline V gene, CDR1 is SQVTM and CDR2 is ANQGSEA. The CDR3 DNA is TGCAGCGTACGGAGAACGGGTGAAGCTTTCTTT. Amino acid sequence: CSVRRTGEAFF.

The chain is built from TRBV6-5 and TRBJ2-3; D is unclear. CDR1 and CDR2 (germline): MNHEY, SVGAGI. V lost 2 bases, J lost 3 bases, and 6 bases lay in between. The CDR3 is made up of 13 amino acids. In DNA form, the CDR3 reads TGTGCCAGCAGTTACCCGGGTACAGATACGCAGTATTTT. Translation: CASSYPGTDTQYF.

The gene calls are TRBV4-1 and TRBJ2-7; 7 nucleotides match TRBD1. Trimming took 0 bases from V and 7 from J; bases not matched to a gene: 9. This CDR3 spans 15 amino acids. Germline loops: CDR1 MGHRA, CDR2 YSYEKL. The CDR3 nucleotides read TGCGCCAGCAGCCAAGAGGAGACAGGGCCGCGTGAGCAGTACTTC. Translating it yields CASSQEETGPREQYF.